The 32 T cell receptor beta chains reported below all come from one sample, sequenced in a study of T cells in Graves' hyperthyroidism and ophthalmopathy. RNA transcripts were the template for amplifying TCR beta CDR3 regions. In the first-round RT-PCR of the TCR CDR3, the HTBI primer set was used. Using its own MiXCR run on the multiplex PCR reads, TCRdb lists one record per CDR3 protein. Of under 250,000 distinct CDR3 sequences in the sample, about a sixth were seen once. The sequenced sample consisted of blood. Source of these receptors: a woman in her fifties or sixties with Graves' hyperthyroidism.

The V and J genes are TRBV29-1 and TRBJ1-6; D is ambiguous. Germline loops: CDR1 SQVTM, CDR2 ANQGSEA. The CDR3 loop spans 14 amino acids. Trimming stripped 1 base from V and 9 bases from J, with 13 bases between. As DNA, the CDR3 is TGCAGCGTTGAAGGGAGGGTCGGGTCTTCACCCCTCCACTTT. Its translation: CSVEGRVGSSPLHF.

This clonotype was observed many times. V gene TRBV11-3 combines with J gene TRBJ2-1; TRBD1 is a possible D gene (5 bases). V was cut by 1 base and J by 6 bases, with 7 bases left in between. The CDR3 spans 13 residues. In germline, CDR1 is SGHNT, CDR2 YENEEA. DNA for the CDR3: TGTGCCAGCAGCTTAGGGCAGGGCAATGAGCAGTTCTTC. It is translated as CASSLGQGNEQFF.

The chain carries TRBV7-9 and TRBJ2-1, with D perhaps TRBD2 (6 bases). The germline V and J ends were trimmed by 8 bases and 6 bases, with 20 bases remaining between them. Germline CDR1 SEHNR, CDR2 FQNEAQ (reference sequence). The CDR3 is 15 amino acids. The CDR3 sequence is CASFRVGRLGNEQFF. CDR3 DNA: TGTGCCAGCTTTAGGGTCGGGAGACTAGGCAATGAGCAGTTCTTC.

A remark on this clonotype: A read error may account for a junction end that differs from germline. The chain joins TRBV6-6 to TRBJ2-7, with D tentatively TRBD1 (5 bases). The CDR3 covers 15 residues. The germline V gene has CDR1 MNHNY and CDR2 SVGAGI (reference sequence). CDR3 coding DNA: TGTGCCGGCAGTTACTCAGGGCCCCGCCGGCACGAGCAGTACTTC. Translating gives CAGSYSGPRRHEQYF.

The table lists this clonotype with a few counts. As DNA, the CDR3 is TGCGCCAGCAGCTTGGTGACTAGCAGGGAGGGGACAAATGAGCAGTTCTTC. Translating gives CASSLVTSREGTNEQFF. The chain couples TRBV5-1 to TRBJ2-1; a possible D gene is TRBD2 (7 bases). The V gene lost 0 bases and the J gene lost 7 bases, with 20 bases spanning the gap. CDR1 and CDR2 from the germline V gene are SGHRS and YFSETQ. This CDR3 region has 17 residues.

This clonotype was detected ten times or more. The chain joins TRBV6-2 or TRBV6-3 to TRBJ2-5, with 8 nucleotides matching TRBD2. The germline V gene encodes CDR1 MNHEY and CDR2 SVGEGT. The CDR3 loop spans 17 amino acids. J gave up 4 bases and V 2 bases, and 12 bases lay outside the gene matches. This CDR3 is CASSYTLREARSETQYF. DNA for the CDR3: TGTGCCAGCAGTTACACCTTGCGGGAGGCCCGTTCAGAGACCCAGTACTTC.

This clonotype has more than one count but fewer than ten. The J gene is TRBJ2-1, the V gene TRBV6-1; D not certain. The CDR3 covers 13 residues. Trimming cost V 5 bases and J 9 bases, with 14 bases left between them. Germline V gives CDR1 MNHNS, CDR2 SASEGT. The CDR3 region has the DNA TGTGCCAGCAGTCGTTCTCCTCGGGTTGAGCAGTTCTTC. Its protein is CASSRSPRVEQFF.

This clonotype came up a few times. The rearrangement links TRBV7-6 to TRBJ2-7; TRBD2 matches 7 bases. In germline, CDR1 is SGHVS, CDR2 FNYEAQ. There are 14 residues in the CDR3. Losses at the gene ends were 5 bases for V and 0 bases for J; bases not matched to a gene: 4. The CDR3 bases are TGTGCCAGCAGCGCCCTAGCGGACTCCTACGAGCAGTACTTC. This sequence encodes CASSALADSYEQYF.

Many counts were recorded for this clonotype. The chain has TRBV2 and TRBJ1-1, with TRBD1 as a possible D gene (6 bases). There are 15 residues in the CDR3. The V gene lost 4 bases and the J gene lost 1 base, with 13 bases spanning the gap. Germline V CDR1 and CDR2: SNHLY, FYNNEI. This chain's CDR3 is CASSGAGVGNTEAFF. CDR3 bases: TGTGCCAGCAGTGGGGCAGGGGTCGGGAACACTGAAGCTTTCTTT. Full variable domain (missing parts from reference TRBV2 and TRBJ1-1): EPEVTQTPSHQVTQMGQEVILRCVPISNHLYFYWYRQILGQKVEFLVSFYNNEISEKSEIFDDQFSVERPDGSNFTLKIRSTKLEDSAMYFCASSGAGVGNTEAFFGQGTRLTVV.

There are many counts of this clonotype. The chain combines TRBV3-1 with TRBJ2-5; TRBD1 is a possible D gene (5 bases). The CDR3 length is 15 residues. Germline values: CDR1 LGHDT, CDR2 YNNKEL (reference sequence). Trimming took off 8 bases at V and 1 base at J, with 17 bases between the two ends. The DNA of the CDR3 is TGTGCCAGCCGTTTACAGGAGTCGGTCCAAGAGACCCAGTACTTC. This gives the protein CASRLQESVQETQYF.

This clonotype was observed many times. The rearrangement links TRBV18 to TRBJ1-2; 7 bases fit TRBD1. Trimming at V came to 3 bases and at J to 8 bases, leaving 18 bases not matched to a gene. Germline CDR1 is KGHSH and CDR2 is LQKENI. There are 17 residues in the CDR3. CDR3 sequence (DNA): TGTGCCAGCTCACCCTCTCCCGCGCGGGAGGGGGCAGGGGGCTACACCTTC. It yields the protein CASSPSPAREGAGGYTF. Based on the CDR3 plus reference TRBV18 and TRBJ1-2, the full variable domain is NAGVMQNPRHLVRRRGQEARLRCSPMKGHSHVYWYRQLPEEGLKFMVYLQKENIIDESGMPKERFSAEFPKEGPSILRIQQVVRGDSAAYFCASSPSPAREGAGGYTFGSGTRLTVV.

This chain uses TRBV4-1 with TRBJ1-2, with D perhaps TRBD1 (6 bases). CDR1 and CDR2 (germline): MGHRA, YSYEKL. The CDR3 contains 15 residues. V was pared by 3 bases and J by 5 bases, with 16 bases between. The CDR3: CASSHTEETGYGYTF. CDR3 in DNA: TGCGCCAGCAGCCACACGGAGGAGACAGGATATGGCTACACCTTC.

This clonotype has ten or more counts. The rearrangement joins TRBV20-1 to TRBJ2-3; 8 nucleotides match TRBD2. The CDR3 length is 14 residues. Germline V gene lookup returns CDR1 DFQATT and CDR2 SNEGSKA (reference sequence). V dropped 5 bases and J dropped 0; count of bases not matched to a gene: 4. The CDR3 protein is CSAPIAGSTDTQYF. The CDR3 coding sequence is TGCAGTGCTCCGATAGCGGGAAGCACAGATACGCAGTATTTT.

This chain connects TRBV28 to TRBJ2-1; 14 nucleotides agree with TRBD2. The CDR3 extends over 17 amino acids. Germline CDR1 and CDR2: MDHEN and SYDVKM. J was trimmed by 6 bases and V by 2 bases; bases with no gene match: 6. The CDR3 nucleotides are TGTGCCAGCAGTTTAACCTCCGGGACTAGCGGGAGCAATGAGCAGTTCTTC. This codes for CASSLTSGTSGSNEQFF.

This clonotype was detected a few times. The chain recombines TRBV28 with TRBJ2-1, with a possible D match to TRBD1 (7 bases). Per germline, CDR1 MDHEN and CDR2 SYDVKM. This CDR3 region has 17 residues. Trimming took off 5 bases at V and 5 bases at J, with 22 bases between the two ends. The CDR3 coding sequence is TGTGCCAGCAGTCCCCCCCGTGGCAGGGGGGTGGACAATGAGCAGTTCTTC. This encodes CASSPPRGRGVDNEQFF.

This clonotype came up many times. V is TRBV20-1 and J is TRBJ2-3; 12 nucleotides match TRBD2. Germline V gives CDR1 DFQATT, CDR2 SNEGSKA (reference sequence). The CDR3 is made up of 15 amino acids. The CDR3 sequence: CSLLASGRAADTQYF. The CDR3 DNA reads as TGCAGCCTGCTGGCTAGCGGGAGGGCGGCAGATACGCAGTATTTT.

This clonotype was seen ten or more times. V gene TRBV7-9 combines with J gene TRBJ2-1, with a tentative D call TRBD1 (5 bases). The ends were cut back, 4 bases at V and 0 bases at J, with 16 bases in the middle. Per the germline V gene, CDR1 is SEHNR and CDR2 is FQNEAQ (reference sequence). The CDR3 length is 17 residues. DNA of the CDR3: TGTGCCAGCAGCTGGGGCCCTCACACCCGCTCCTACAATGAGCAGTTCTTC. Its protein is CASSWGPHTRSYNEQFF.

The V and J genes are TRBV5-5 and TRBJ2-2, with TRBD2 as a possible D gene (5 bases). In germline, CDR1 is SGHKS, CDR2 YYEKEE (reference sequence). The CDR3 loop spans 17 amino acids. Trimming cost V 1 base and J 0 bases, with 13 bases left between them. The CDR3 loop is CASSLREWKANTGELFF. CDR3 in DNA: TGTGCCAGCAGCTTGAGGGAGTGGAAAGCGAACACCGGGGAGCTGTTTTTT.

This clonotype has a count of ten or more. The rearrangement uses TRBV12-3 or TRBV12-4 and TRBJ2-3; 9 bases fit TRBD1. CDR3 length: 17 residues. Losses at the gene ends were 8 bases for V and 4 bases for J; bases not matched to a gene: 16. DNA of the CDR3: TGTGCCAGCTTAACCAGGGGGGGGACAGGGTTTGCAGATACGCAGTATTTT. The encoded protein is CASLTRGGTGFADTQYF.

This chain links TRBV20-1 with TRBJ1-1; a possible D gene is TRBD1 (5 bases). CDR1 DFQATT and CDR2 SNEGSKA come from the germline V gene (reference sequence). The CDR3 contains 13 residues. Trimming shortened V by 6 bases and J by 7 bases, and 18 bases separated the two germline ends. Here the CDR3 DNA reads TGCAGTGCCCTACTAGGGGTTCGGGGTGAAGCTTTCTTT. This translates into CSALLGVRGEAFF.

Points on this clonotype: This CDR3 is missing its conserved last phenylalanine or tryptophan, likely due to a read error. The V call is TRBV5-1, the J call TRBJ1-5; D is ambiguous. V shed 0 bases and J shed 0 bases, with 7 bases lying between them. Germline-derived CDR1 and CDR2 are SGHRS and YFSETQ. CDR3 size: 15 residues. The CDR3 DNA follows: TGCGCCAGCAGCTTGGGAGAGCTTAGCAATCAGCCCCAGCATTCT. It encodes CASSLGELSNQPQHS.

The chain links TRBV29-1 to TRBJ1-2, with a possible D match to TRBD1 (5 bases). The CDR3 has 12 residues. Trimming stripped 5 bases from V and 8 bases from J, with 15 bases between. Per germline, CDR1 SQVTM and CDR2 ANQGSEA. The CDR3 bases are TGCAGCGTTATACAGGCTCGGGGAGGCTACACCTTC. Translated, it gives CSVIQARGGYTF.

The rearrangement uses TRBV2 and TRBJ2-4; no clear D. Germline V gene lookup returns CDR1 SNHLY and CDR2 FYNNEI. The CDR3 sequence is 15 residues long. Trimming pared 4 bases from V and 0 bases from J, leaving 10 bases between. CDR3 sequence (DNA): TGTGCCAGCAGTGGAGTGAACTTAGCCAAAAACATTCAGTACTTC. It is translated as CASSGVNLAKNIQYF.

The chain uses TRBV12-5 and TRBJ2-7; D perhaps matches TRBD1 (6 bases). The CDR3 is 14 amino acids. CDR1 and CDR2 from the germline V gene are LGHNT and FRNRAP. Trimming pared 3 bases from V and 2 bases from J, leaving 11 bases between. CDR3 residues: CASGLQGSTYEQYF. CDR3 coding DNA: TGTGCTAGTGGTTTACAGGGAAGTACCTACGAGCAGTACTTC. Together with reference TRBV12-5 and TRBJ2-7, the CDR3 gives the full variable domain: DARVTQTPRHKVTEMGQEVTMRCQPILGHNTVFWYRQTMMQGLELLAYFRNRAPLDDSGMPKDRFSAEMPDATLATLKIQPSEPRDSAVYFCASGLQGSTYEQYFGPGTRLTVT.

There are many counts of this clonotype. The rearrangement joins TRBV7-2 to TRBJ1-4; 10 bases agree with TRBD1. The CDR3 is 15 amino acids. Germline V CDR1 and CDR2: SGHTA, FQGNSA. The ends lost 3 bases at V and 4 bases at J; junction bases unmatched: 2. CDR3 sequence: CASSFRTGGNEKLFF. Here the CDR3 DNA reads TGTGCCAGCAGCTTCCGGACAGGGGGTAATGAAAAACTGTTTTTT.

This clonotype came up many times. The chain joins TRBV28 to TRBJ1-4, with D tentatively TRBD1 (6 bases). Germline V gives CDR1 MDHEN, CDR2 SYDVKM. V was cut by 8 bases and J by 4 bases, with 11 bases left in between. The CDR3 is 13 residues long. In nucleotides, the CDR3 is TGTGCCAGCTTAGGGGGACTTAATGAAAAACTGTTTTTT. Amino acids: CASLGGLNEKLFF.

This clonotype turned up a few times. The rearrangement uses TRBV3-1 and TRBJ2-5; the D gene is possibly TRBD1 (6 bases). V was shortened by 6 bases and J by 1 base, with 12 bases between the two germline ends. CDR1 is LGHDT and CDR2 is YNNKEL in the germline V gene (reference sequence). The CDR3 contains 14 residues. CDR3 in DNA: TGTGCCAGCAGTACCAGGGGTATCCAAGAGACCCAGTACTTC. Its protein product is CASSTRGIQETQYF.

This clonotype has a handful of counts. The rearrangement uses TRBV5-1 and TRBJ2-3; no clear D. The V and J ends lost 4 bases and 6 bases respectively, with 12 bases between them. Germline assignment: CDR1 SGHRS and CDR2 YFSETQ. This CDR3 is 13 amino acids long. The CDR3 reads CASSITTMDTQYF. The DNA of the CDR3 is TGCGCCAGCAGCATAACTACCATGGATACGCAGTATTTT.

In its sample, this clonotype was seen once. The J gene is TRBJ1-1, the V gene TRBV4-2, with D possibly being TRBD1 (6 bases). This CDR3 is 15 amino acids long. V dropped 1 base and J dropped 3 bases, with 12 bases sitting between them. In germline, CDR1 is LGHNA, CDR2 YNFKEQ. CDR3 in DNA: TGTGCCAGCAGCCAAGCGGAAGGGGGAGACACTGAAGCTTTCTTT. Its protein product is CASSQAEGGDTEAFF.

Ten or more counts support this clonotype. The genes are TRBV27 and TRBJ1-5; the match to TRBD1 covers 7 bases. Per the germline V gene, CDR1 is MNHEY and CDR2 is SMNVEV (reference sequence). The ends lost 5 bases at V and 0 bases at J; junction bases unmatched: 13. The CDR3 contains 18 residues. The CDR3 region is CASSEGGRRGASNQPQHF. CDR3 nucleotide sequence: TGTGCCAGCAGTGAAGGGGGCCGGAGGGGGGCTAGCAATCAGCCCCAGCATTTT.

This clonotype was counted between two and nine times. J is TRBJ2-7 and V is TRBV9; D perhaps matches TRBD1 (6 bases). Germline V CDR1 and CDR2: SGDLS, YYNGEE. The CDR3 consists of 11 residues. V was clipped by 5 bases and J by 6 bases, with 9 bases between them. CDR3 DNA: TGTGCCAGCAGTCCAGGGGTCGAGCAGTACTTC. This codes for CASSPGVEQYF.

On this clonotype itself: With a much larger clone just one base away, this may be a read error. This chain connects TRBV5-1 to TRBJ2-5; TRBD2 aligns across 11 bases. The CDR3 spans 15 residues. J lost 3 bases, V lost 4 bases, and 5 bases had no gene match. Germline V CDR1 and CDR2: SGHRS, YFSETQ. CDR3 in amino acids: CASSSLTSGKETQYF. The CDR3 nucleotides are TGCGCCAGCAGCAGTCTGACTAGCGGGAAAGAGACCCAGTACTTC.